This entry lists 7 T cell receptor beta chains sequenced from one sample in a study of T cell responses to AZD1222 COVID-19 vaccine. The protocol was immunoSEQ multiplex PCR, while the TCRdb copy is restricted to in-frame clones and leaves out a portion. The data contain around 160,000 clones, about 92% of them singletons. The material was peripheral blood, obtained on day 0 of AZD1222 vaccination. The receptors come from an adult in good health.

The chain carries TRBV5-1 and TRBJ2-2, with D possibly being TRBD1 or TRBD2 (5 bases each). CDR1 is SGHRS, CDR2 YFSETQ, per germline. The CDR3 runs 14 residues. Trimming removed 4 bases at V and 5 bases at J, with 12 bases between. CDR3 residues: CASSPRDVTGELFF. The CDR3 DNA is TGCGCCAGCAGCCCCCGGGACGTAACCGGGGAGCTGTTTTTT.

The chain is built from TRBV7-9 and TRBJ2-5, with D perhaps TRBD1 (6 bases). The V gene lost 4 bases and the J gene lost 3 bases, with 15 bases spanning the gap. The CDR3 has 15 residues. Germline lookup yields CDR1 SEHNR and CDR2 FQNEAQ (reference sequence). DNA for the CDR3: TGTGCCAGCAGCTCATTCTGGGACAAGGAAGAGACCCAGTACTTC. Encoded protein: CASSSFWDKEETQYF.

The table lists this clone with a few counts. V and J are TRBV6-5 and TRBJ2-7, with D hard to call. V lost 0 bases, J lost 8 bases, and 14 bases lay in between. The CDR3 contains 14 residues. CDR1 is MNHEY, CDR2 SVGAGI, per germline. The CDR3, as DNA: TGTGCCAGCAGTTACTCGATACTCGCGCCGAAGCAGTACTTC. This sequence encodes CASSYSILAPKQYF.

V is TRBV7-3 and J is TRBJ2-5; tentative D call: TRBD2 (5 bases). V was clipped by 3 bases and J by 9 bases, with 17 bases between them. Germline values: CDR1 SGHTA, CDR2 FQGTGA. CDR3 length: 14 residues. CDR3 DNA sequence: TGTGCCAGCAGCTTTGGGTCAGCGGCTGATTCCCAGTACTTC. Protein: CASSFGSAADSQYF.

In DNA form, the CDR3 reads TGTGCCAGCAGCGTCGACCCCAGGGGGGGGACAGATACGCAGTATTTT. This sequence encodes CASSVDPRGGTDTQYF. This rearrangement joins TRBV9 to TRBJ2-3, with D possibly being TRBD1 or TRBD2 (7 bases each). The CDR3 spans 16 residues. V was trimmed by 2 bases and J by 3 bases, leaving 16 bases between them. Germline CDR1 is SGDLS and CDR2 is YYNGEE.

This chain joins TRBV27 and TRBJ2-6; D call uncertain. V was trimmed by 9 bases and J by 0 bases, leaving 9 bases between them. The CDR3 totals 14 residues. The germline V gene encodes CDR1 MNHEY and CDR2 SMNVEV (reference sequence). The CDR3 reads CARGMSSGANVLTF. CDR3 DNA sequence: TGTGCCAGGGGGATGAGCTCTGGGGCCAACGTCCTGACTTTC.

Comment on this clone: In the same sample, other DNA sequences code for this CDR3. The rearrangement uses TRBV5-1 and TRBJ2-7; TRBD1 matches 8 bases. This CDR3 has 14 amino acids. The germline V gene has CDR1 SGHRS and CDR2 YFSETQ. With V trimmed by 3 bases and J by 2 bases, 4 bases remained unmatched. DNA for the CDR3: TGCGCCAGCAGCTCCGGACAGGGCACCTACGAGCAGTACTTC. Its translation: CASSSGQGTYEQYF.